This record concerns one T cell receptor beta chain sequence. Its antigen is not yet known. No much larger clonotype is one base removed from it; base qualities were not supplied. This entry belongs to a study of cytomegalovirus exposure and HLA in healthy donors (dated by TCRdb to about 2017). About the investigation overall: An earlier analysis of 587 of the donors reported around 280 Gb of sequence data and around 110 million unique TCR beta sequences obtained from roughly 180 million T cells. The T cell repertoires of 666 subjects were profiled by immunosequencing and related to cytomegalovirus serostatus. Among 300 to 500 genotyped donors of the cohort, an average of approximately 240,000 unique TCR beta nucleotide sequences was sequenced per donor, of which 15% to 20% were non-productive. Donor age, sex, ethnicity and CMV serostatus were compiled together with the repertoire data. To decide whether each TCR beta V gene segment behaved as functional or pseudogenic, an earlier analysis of some 600 of the donors relied on high-throughput TCR beta sequencing. The genetic ancestry cluster associated with self-reported Caucasian donors included approximately 85% of the 350 to 500 genotyped donors. HLA typing covered class I and class II loci at four-digit resolution. A later analysis re-examined previously published TCR beta repertoires from about 670 donors and added high-resolution HLA genotyping to investigate patterns of TCR occurrence. An early release that covered about 600 HLA-typed donors contained approximately 320 gigabases of sequencing data and 75 million to 100 million unique TCR sequences. A separate validation cohort of some 130 different subjects was used in addition to the roughly 700-subject first cohort. Four or five DR-DQ haplotypes were handled as single units for association and clustering, since linkage in the cohort was strong. Every repertoire in the discovery cohort had been generated on one and the same sequencing platform. To predict cytomegalovirus infection status, the study combined high-throughput TCR immunosequencing, statistical association of individual TCRs with disease status, and machine learning. Typing coverage varied by locus: roughly 620-630 donors for A, B, C, DRB1 and DQB1; more than 500 for DQA1; over 600 for DPA1; approximately 450 for DPB1. A later genetic analysis used genome-wide SNP genotypes for 398 of the 666 donors, treating that subset as a discovery cohort. Rather than using new phenotypic data, the later analysis identified candidate immune exposures from TCR beta sequences and from how often those sequences occurred across donors. The study was designed to test whether signatures of past pathogen exposure could be identified by cataloging public T cell receptors.

In total, around 600 healthy bone marrow donors made up the cohort. All cohort members were sampled while nominally healthy, although unrecorded immune exposures were likely present. The donor tested CMV seronegative, placing the donor among the roughly 400 seronegative members of the cohort. Each donor provided a peripheral blood sample, and peripheral blood mononuclear cells were used for TCR beta sequencing. The Qiagen DNeasy Blood Extraction Kit was used to extract genomic DNA from the blood cell samples. Receptors were amplified or captured by the immunoSEQ multiplex PCR assay. For the multiplex PCR, a mixture combining 60 forward primers for TCR Vbeta segments and 13 reverse primers for TCR Jbeta segments was used. Amplification of the CDR3 region of rearranged TCR beta genes was performed with a multiplex PCR assay on genomic DNA. Amplified TCR beta libraries were sequenced as 87-base-pair reads on the Illumina HiSeq System. Turning to the authors' computational methods: Across the 500 to 750 repertoires, a later analysis counted about 81 million unique TCR beta chains, about 10 million of which were shared by at least two donors. Raw reads were error-corrected and collapsed into unique sequences with a nearest-neighbor algorithm that merged closely related sequences to remove PCR and sequencing errors. V, D and J gene segments were assigned by aligning CDR3 sequences to IMGT reference sequences. Each retained sequence needed at least a six-nucleotide match to both a V gene segment and a J gene segment. A rearrangement was called productive if the CDR3 had no stop codons and remained in frame with V and J, and every other rearrangement was called non-productive. CDR3 was defined according to IMGT convention as the region running from the second conserved V-encoded cysteine to the conserved J-encoded phenylalanine. Sequences without an unambiguous match to a single V gene segment were excluded from the earlier analysis of 587 of the donors. In an earlier analysis of about 590 of the donors, a V segment was called functional when productive rearrangements were above 56.7%, and segregating when the standard deviation between donors exceeded 5%. A statistical classification framework was developed to diagnose cytomegalovirus status using the catalog of TCR beta chain sequences. In a later analysis, TCR nucleotide sequences were compared against IMGT/GENE-DB human TR gene sequences so that V and J genes could be assigned. A later analysis assigned CDR3 sequences and most-parsimonious VDJ recombination scenarios with the TCRdist pipeline. In a later analysis, every TCR beta chain was defined by the combination of its CDR3 amino acid sequence and its V-gene family, and reads without a unique V-gene family were dropped. As a way to deal with suspected cross-contamination and a sequencing artifact, a later analysis dropped 592 nucleotide sequences that were highly shared and had low generation probability. In a later analysis, a clonal expansion index for each public chain was calculated from normalized within-repertoire ranks of inferred template counts. A later analysis computed generation probabilities with a VDJ recombination model fitted to out-of-frame rearrangements, and checked the results against IGoR. In a later analysis, hypergeometric tests were used to score TCR-TCR, TCR-HLA and TCR-CMV co-occurrence, with a repertoire-size bias correction applied to TCR pairs. To estimate false discovery rates, a later analysis permuted the HLA or CMV assignments 20 times. In a later analysis, co-occurring TCRs were grouped using DBSCAN, and TCRdist sequence similarity was added for clustering within HLA-allele-positive subsets. For co-occurrence clustering, repertoires with fewer than 30,000 or more than 120,000 public chains were excluded, along with a handful of repertoires with anomalous nucleotide sharing. This immuneACCESS table, as held by TCRdb, lists in-frame sequences with V and J called but not all clones. Of the missing ones, under half trace to an unresolved V gene in checked studies; the others have no known cause. Clone size and V and J calls were adopted from that table, with D and trimming inferred from the DNA. The sample table holds some 150,000 clones, of which around 70% were seen once. The top ten constitute approximately 1.6% of the sample.

CDR1 and CDR2 are drawn from the germline V gene (reference sequence): MNHEY, SMNVEV. Measured from the cysteine to the phenylalanine, the CDR3 is 14 residues long. The read is trimmed to its CDR3 DNA, 42 bases read in frame from base 1. V lost 2 bases and J lost 4 bases; the stretch between them is 11 bases long. The research as a whole found: A further reported finding was that TCR beta sequences accurately predicted the HLA-A and HLA-B alleles for most subjects in the first cohort. A cluster of highly shared sequence variants was judged likely to be a technical artifact of the sequencing pipeline. Most TCR sequences were observed very rarely across donors, whereas some public TCRs were present in many individuals. The study gave a list of about 160 TCR beta chains associated with cytomegalovirus. Linkage disequilibrium might explain the correlated functional status among segregating V segments, but an unknown experimental factor could not be ruled out. When HLA alleles, especially DR and DQ, strongly co-occurred, attributing TCR associations to individual alleles was difficult. About 17 rarely observed V segments, including chromosome 9 orphons, were excluded from the earlier analysis of a few hundred of the donors because counts were too low. Specific HLA alleles were associated with 16,951 TCR beta sequences at a false discovery rate of 0.05 in a later analysis. According to a later analysis, most CMV-associated TCR beta chains appeared to be HLA-restricted, and the HLA associations seemed to be driven largely by CMV exposure. An association between a missense DCLRE1C variant and V-gene and J-gene trimming of TCR beta chains was found in a later genetic analysis and replicated in an independent cohort. In vitro tests confirmed that a few of the cytomegalovirus-associated TCR beta chains recognize cytomegalovirus antigens. Some IMGT-functional V segments, including TRBV6-2 and TRBV6-3, could not be distinguished by the 87-base-pair reads and were therefore excluded. The authors suggested that the approach could potentially be generalized to other disease states and immunological phenotypes. This cohort had only TCR beta chains sequenced, and the lack of alpha or paired-chain data limited which features could be detected. An earlier analysis of around 500 of the donors showed that most TCR beta V segments appeared in productive rearrangements either about 87% or about 30% of the time, which broadly matched IMGT annotations. Presence/absence analyses assumed roughly uniform sequencing depth across donors, an assumption that may not hold. Cytomegalovirus status was reported to be diagnosed by the classifier with high specificity and sensitivity in both the original and validation cohorts. Several of the top co-occurrence clusters appeared to be linked to parvovirus B19, influenza, CMV and Epstein-Barr virus, according to a later analysis. Compared with the roughly 600-donor mean, donors in an Asian-associated ancestry cluster had fewer N-insertions in productive TCRs, according to a later genetic analysis. A later analysis found that TCR association rates varied across HLA loci, with DRB1 alleles showing the most associated TCRs and HLA-C alleles the fewest. HLA typing was unavailable for some donors at each locus, so association tests used only the typed subset. CMV serostatus was the only immune exposure information available for the cohort. In a later analysis, HLA-associated TCR beta chains were found to be more clonally expanded and to have lower generation probabilities than equally common non-associated chains.

The chain was built from TRBV27 and TRBJ1-1; the best D guess is TRBD1, with 5 bases matching. The source is a woman in her twenties or thirties in good health and CMV-seronegative. Sequenced material: PBMCs. CDR3 region: CASSLERGGTEAFF. The DNA sequence reads TGTGCCAGCAGTTTAGAAAGGGGTGGCACTGAAGCTTTCTTT.